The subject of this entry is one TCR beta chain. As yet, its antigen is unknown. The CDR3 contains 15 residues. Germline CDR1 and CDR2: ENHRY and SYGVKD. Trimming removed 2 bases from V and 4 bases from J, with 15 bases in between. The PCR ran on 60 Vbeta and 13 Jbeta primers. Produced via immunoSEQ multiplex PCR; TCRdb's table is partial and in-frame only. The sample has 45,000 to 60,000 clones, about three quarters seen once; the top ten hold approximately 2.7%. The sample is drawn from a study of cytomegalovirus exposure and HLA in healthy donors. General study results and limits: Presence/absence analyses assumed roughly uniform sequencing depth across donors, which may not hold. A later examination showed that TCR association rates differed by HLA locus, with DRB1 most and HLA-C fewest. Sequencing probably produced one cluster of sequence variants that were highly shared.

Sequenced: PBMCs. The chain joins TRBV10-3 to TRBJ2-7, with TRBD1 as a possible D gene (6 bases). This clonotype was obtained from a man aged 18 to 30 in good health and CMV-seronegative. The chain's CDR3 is CAISEGQGSAYEQYF. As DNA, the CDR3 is TGTGCCATCAGTGAGGGTCAGGGGAGTGCTTACGAGCAGTACTTC.